The T cell receptor (beta chain) under discussion was sequenced for a study of CD8 T cells in ankylosing spondylitis. Germline V gene sequence: CDR1 SEHNR, CDR2 FQNEAQ (reference sequence). This CDR3 is built from 15 residues. Germline trimming cut 4 bases from V and 1 base from J; bases unmatched to any gene: 7. Study findings and constraints: Reports say disease-linked clones showed up significantly more in matched ankylosing spondylitis synovial fluid. Seemingly distinctive of ankylosing spondylitis blood was a TCR beta motif formed by eight highly homologous variants. Clones linked to disease, bearing a CD8+ phenotype, were relatively rare in peripheral blood.

This clonotype has a count of ten or more. Antigen specificity is unknown. Making use of molecular barcodes, quantitative 5'-RACE generated TCR beta libraries. TCRdb independently ran MiXCR on the 5' RACE reads; one entry per CDR3 protein. The sample has about 220,000 distinct CDR3 sequences; approximately 7.4% are singletons. The receptor was derived from a male donor with ankylosing spondylitis. The sequenced material came from blood, either unsorted or a sorted T cell fraction (not recorded which). The V gene is TRBV7-9, the J gene TRBJ2-7; 7 bases align to TRBD1. As DNA, the CDR3 is TGTGCCAGCAGCTCCTCGGACAGGCCTTCCTACGAGCAGTACTTC. This codes for CASSSSDRPSYEQYF.